This T cell receptor beta chain was sequenced in a study of T cell responses to AZD1222 COVID-19 vaccine. Study-wide results and caveats: It was only after the peak T cell response that any repertoires were sampled. Clonal diversity was possibly underestimated, and white British individuals and females predominated among donors. The breadth and depth of Spike-specific TCRs increased once two AZD1222 doses had been given.

With respect to this clone: Its antigen is unidentified.

The table came from immunoSEQ multiplex PCR; TCRdb's copy has only in-frame clones and leaves some out. In the table there are about 150,000 clones, under 95% of which are singletons. The V end lost 0 bases, the J end lost 4 bases, and 12 bases lay between the germline ends. The V gene's germline CDR1 is MGHRA and CDR2 YSYEKL. The CDR3 is 15 amino acids. This chain uses TRBV4-1 with TRBJ1-2; a weak D match, TRBD1 (5 bases). The TCR originated in an adult in good health. Here the sequenced sample was peripheral blood, taken on day 0 of AZD1222 vaccination. The CDR3 DNA is TGCGCCAGCAGCCAAGAAGGGCGGGGCGGCTATGGCTACACCTTC. Translation: CASSQEGRGGYGYTF.